The source of this T cell receptor beta chain is a study of cytomegalovirus exposure and HLA in healthy donors. The PCR was carried out with 60 Vbeta primers and 13 Jbeta primers. Per the original data handling: Approximately 11 million shared chains were among around 80 million unique TCR beta chains counted in a later analysis. Sequencing was performed with immunoSEQ multiplex PCR; in TCRdb, only in-frame clones are kept and a portion is missing. V, J and clone size were drawn from that table, and D and trimming were deduced from the DNA. Among approximately 100,000 clones listed, around four fifths were seen once. The CDR3 has 13 amino acids. Per the germline V gene, CDR1 is LNHDA and CDR2 is SQIVND (reference sequence). V lost 4 bases to trimming and J lost 4 bases, with 10 bases between them.

The sequencing sample was made of PBMCs. The chain carries TRBV19 and TRBJ1-2, with D perhaps TRBD1 (5 bases). The TCR sequence derives from a man aged 35 to 55 in good health and CMV-seronegative. The chain's CDR3 is CASSTQVLYGYTF. The CDR3 DNA reads as TGTGCCAGTAGTACACAGGTGCTCTATGGCTACACCTTC.